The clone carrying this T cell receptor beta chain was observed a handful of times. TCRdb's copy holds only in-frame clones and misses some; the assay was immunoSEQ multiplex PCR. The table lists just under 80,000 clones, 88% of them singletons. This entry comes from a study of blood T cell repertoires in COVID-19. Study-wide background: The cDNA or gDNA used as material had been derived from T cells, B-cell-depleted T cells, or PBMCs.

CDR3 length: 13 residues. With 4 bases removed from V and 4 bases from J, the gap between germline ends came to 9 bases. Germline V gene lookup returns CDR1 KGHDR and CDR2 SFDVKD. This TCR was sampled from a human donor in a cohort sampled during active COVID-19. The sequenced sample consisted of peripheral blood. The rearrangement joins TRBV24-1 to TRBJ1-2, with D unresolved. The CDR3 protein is CATSESERYGYTF. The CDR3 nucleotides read TGTGCCACCAGTGAATCAGAACGCTATGGCTACACCTTC.